The entry below gives a single T cell receptor beta chain sequence along with its context. The specificity of this receptor is unknown. Nothing much larger sits one base from this clone, and base qualities are not available. The data are from a study of identifying expanded T cells in peripheral blood (dated by TCRdb to between 2018 and 2021). In terms of the full investigation: Separate aliquots of the same genomic DNA pool were sequenced to produce technical replicates, and four replicates were compared in pairs.

The paper as a whole reports these results and caveats: It was expected by the authors that biological variance in healthy repertoires might increase further over much longer intervals, such as months to years. Across all healthy-donor time intervals, the beta-binomial model significantly cut both the number of clones called differentially abundant and the false-positive rate. Across all healthy donors, variance in clone template counts between approximately 2-week samples was found to increase significantly with total template count. The binomial model flagged roughly 1.1 differentially abundant clones between technical replicates, compared with around 15 over about two weeks and 19 over around four weeks.

No immune events such as infections were documented for the healthy donors during the collection period. Healthy-donor blood repertoires served as a training cohort to calibrate time-dependent variance in a beta-binomial model of T-cell clone differential abundance. The training cohort comprised about ten healthy donors, 3 female and 7 male. The donors were between roughly 25 and 65 years old, with an average age of about 40 years. Obtained from a commercial supplier, whole blood was collected from each healthy donor at three time points set around two weeks apart. Genomic DNA was extracted from unsorted whole blood for immunosequencing. TCRbeta CDR3 regions were profiled by bias-controlled multiplex PCR amplification of genomic DNA with the immunoSEQ Assay. Under the source paper's analysis protocol: To quantify the absolute abundance of each unique TCRbeta CDR3 region, the sequences were collapsed and filtered. Two models were used to test differential abundance: a binomial model (Fisher-equivalent) and a beta-binomial model that adds time-dependent variance fitted from healthy donors. Any clone with fewer than 5 combined templates was excluded, and a clone was called differentially abundant if its Benjamini-Hochberg FDR was below 0.01. The form v = (b*log(k)+a)^2 was used to model beta-binomial variance as a function of total template count across the two samples. Entries here come from immuneACCESS through TCRdb and include only in-frame sequences with V and J called. Some clones fail to appear in such tables; in the studies checked, an unresolved V gene covers under half of the shortfall, and the cause of the remainder is unknown. That table is the source of V, J and clone size, and D and trimming were worked out from the DNA. Across this sample there are about 86,000 clones, with approximately 91% seen only once. Of the sample, under 6% falls within the top ten clones.

The cysteine opens and the phenylalanine closes a CDR3 of 15 amino acids. CDR3 DNA only is kept here, 45 bases in frame from base 1. Trimming removed 1 base from V and 1 base from J; the gene matches leave 4 bases unexplained. Based on the germline V gene, the CDR1 and CDR2 sequences are SGDLS and YYNGEE. The receptor comes from a person between 18 and 69 years old in good health. The sample comprised blood. This sequence uses TRBV9 and TRBJ2-5, with 7 bases in between that match TRBD1. The CDR3 protein sequence reads: CASSVQGQTQETQYF. The bases are TGTGCCAGCAGCGTACAGGGACAGACCCAAGAGACCCAGTACTTC.